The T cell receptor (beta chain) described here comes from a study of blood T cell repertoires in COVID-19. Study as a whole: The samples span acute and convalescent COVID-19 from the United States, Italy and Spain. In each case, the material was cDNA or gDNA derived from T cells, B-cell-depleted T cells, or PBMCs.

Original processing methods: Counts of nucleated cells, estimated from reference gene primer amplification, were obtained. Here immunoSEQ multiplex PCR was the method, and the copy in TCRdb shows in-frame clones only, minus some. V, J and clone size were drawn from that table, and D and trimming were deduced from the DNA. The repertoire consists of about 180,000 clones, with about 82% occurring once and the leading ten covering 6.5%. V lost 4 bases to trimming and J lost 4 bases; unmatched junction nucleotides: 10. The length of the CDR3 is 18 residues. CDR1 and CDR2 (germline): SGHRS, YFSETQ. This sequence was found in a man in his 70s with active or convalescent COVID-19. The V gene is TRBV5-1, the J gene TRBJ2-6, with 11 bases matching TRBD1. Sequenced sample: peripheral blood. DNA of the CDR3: TGCGCCAGCAGCCCCGGTGGACAGGGGGCCCTCGGGGCCAACGTCCTGACTTTC. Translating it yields CASSPGGQGALGANVLTF.